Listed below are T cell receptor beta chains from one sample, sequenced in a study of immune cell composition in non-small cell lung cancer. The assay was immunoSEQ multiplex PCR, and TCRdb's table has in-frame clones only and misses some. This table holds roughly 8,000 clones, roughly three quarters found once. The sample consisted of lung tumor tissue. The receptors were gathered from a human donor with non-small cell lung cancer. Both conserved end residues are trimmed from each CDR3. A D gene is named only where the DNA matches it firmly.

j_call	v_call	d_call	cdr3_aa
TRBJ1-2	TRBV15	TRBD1	ATSFDRGGNYGYT
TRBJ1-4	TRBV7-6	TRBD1	ASSLAGTGDEKLF
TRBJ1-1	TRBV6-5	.	ASSQGGEAF
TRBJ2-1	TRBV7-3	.	ASSPQAYNEQF
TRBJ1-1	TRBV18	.	ASSPPIAGPRNTEAF
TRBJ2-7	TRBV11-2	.	ASSLQRESSYEQY
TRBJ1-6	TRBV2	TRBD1	ASGTGGGSPLH
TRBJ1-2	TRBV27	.	ASSPRGRGIYGYT
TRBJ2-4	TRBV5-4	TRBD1	ASSSRQGGAKNIQY
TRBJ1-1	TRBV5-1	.	ASSLTMNTEAF
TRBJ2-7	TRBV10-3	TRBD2	AIGLAGGHEQY
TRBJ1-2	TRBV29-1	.	SVGGNSGYT
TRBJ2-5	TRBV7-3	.	ASSLTLLEIQETQY
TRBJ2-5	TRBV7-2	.	ASSLATETTQY
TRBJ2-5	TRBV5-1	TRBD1	ASSLTGGRETQY
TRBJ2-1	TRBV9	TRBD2	ASSVAAGVGNEQF
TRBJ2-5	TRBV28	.	ASSFRTPPKETQY
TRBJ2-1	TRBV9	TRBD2	ASSVWASGGYNEQF
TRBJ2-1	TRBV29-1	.	SGSDSSYNEQF
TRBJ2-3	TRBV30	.	AWSVGPPTDTQY
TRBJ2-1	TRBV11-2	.	ASSFSRRGYNEQF
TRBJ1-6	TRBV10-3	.	AIRLSSYNSPLH
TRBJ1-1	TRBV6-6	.	ASRPELYTEAF
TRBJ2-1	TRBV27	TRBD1	ASSRQGAYNEQF
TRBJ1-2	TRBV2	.	ASSRQGPGYT
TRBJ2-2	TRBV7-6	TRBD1	ASRRTGRTGELF